This T cell receptor (beta chain) derives from a study of blood T cell repertoires in COVID-19. Study-level background: PBMCs, B-cell-depleted T cells, or T cells provided the cDNA or gDNA that made up the material.

How the authors handled the data: The assay estimated nucleated cells by amplifying reference gene primers. Profiling relied on immunoSEQ multiplex PCR, and the TCRdb table lists in-frame clones only, not all of them. V and J calls and clone size are as listed in that table; D and trimming were resolved from the DNA. The table lists some 210,000 clones, approximately 80% of them singletons. Adults between roughly 18 and 95 years of age took part from 24 US areas. Participants had their cohort set by participant-reported clinical history. V was pared by 1 base and J by 1 base, with 7 bases between. The germline V gene has CDR1 SGHAT and CDR2 FQNNGV. CDR3 length: 14 residues.

Sequenced sample: PBMCs or T cells enriched from blood (not recorded which). The chain joins TRBV11-2 to TRBJ2-5; a possible D gene is TRBD1 (5 bases). The sequence was obtained from a man younger than 45 with acute COVID-19. The CDR3 DNA follows: TGTGCCAGCAGCTTAGGACAGCGCCAAGAGACCCAGTACTTC. Encoded protein: CASSLGQRQETQYF.